Listed below are T cell receptor beta chains from one sample, sequenced in a study of cytomegalovirus exposure and HLA in healthy donors. Profiling relied on immunoSEQ multiplex PCR, and the TCRdb table lists in-frame clones only, not all of them. The sample shows about 300,000 clones, about nine tenths of them seen only once. The sequencing input was PBMCs. The source of these receptors is a man in his forties in good health and CMV-seropositive. Both conserved end residues are trimmed from each CDR3. The D gene is left open where the match is weak.

V	D	J	CDR3
TRBV28	.	TRBJ2-7	ASWGRAYEQY
TRBV9	TRBD1	TRBJ1-1	ASSTGDLNTEAF
TRBV7-9	.	TRBJ1-1	ASSSNTEAF
TRBV19	.	TRBJ2-7	ASSIGAFNSYEQY
TRBV28	TRBD2	TRBJ2-1	ASSTTLAGGNYEQF
TRBV6-5	.	TRBJ2-7	ASHSRGYEQY
TRBV10-3	TRBD1	TRBJ2-7	AISQRTGGLRTPYYEQY
TRBV9	.	TRBJ2-2	ASSVALGGTVTGELF
TRBV4-2	.	TRBJ2-1	ASSIRQSYNEQF
TRBV2	.	TRBJ2-7	ASSSGYEQY
TRBV5-6	TRBD1	TRBJ2-3	ASTRTGGADTQY
TRBV5-4	.	TRBJ1-2	ASSLYYGPVEGVGYGYT
TRBV11-2	.	TRBJ1-3	ASSSYRRGTGNTIY
TRBV28	TRBD1	TRBJ2-7	ASSSGQGTYEQY
TRBV28	.	TRBJ1-2	ASSLGHYLNYGYT
TRBV29-1	.	TRBJ2-1	SVGTGSGSYNEQF
TRBV6-5	TRBD1	TRBJ1-1	ASRPRGRNTEAF
TRBV28	TRBD1	TRBJ2-2	ASSPLSTGGTGELF
TRBV5-1	.	TRBJ2-1	ASRLNREQF
TRBV27	TRBD2	TRBJ2-7	ASSFGTSGQSYEQY